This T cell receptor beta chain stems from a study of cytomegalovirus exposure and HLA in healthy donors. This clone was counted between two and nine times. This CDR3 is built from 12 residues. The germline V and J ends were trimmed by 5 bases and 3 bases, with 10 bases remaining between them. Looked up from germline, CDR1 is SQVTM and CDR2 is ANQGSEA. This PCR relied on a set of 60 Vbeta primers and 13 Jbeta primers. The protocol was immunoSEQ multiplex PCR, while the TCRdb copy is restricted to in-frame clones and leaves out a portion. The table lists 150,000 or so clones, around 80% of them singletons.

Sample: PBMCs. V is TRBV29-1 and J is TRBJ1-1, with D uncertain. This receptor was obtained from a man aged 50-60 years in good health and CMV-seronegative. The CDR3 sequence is CSVSGHYTEAFF. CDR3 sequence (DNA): TGCAGCGTTAGCGGGCATTACACTGAAGCTTTCTTT.